These 22 T cell receptor beta chains originate from one sample sequenced in a study of T-cell memory formation after mild COVID-19. TCRdb re-called the 5' RACE reads with MiXCR, one entry per CDR3 protein. The repertoire includes over 10,000 distinct CDR3 sequences, 12% of them detected once, and 49% sits in the top ten. Source material: PBMCs or a T cell subset sorted from them (not recorded which). These receptors all come from an adult woman who had mild COVID-19 (a few samples of this study predate the infection). Cell type and time point are not known.

This clonotype was counted between two and nine times. The chain joins TRBV19 to TRBJ2-3, with D hard to call. V shed 5 bases and J shed 2 bases, with 14 bases lying between them. The germline CDR1 and CDR2 sequences are LNHDA and SQIVND (reference sequence). This CDR3 contains 15 residues. The CDR3 coding sequence is TGTGCCAGTAGTCTGACCCGAGGAACCACAGATACGCAGTATTTT. It translates to CASSLTRGTTDTQYF.

This clonotype showed up many times. The DNA of the CDR3 is TGTGCCAGCGACCCGGCCTCCAATGAGCAGTTCTTC. As protein: CASDPASNEQFF. This sequence joins TRBV13 and TRBJ2-1; D is undetermined. V gave up 8 bases and J gave up 6 bases, with 11 bases separating them. This CDR3 spans 12 amino acids. Germline V gene sequence: CDR1 PRHDT, CDR2 FYEKMQ (reference sequence).

This clonotype was seen at least ten times. The CDR3 coding sequence is TGTGCCAGTAGTATCGAGGTCTACAATGAGCAGTTCTTC. Its protein product is CASSIEVYNEQFF. This chain connects TRBV19 to TRBJ2-1; D not resolved. Between the trimmed V and J ends, which lost 3 bases and 3 bases, there was a span of 6 bases. Germline V gene data show CDR1 as LNHDA and CDR2 as SQIVND (reference sequence). The CDR3 covers 13 residues.

The table lists this clonotype with many counts. The chain links TRBV7-6 to TRBJ2-5, with 9 nucleotides matching TRBD2. Trimming cost V 6 bases and J 5 bases; bases outside gene matches: 10. Germline assignment: CDR1 SGHVS and CDR2 FNYEAQ. The CDR3 loop spans 15 amino acids. CDR3 sequence reads: CASSQVAGDRETQYF. The CDR3 DNA reads TGTGCCAGCAGTCAGGTAGCGGGGGACCGCGAGACCCAGTACTTC.

Many counts were recorded for this clonotype. The genes are TRBV5-1 and TRBJ2-7, with TRBD1 identical over 10 bases. In germline, CDR1 is SGHRS, CDR2 YFSETQ. Unmatched junction bases numbered 4, after V lost 4 bases and J lost 3 bases. The CDR3 consists of 14 residues. CDR3 nucleotide sequence: TGCGCCAGCAGCCCCGGGACAGGGGTCTACGAGCAGTACTTC. Translated: CASSPGTGVYEQYF.

This clonotype was seen ten or more times. The rearrangement joins TRBV3-1 to TRBJ2-2; D not certain. Germline V gene lookup returns CDR1 LGHDT and CDR2 YNNKEL (reference sequence). The CDR3 loop spans 15 amino acids. V lost 1 base to trimming and J lost 8 bases, with 14 bases between them. The CDR3 loop is CASSQGPLSAGELFF. CDR3 DNA: TGTGCCAGCAGCCAAGGGCCCTTATCAGCTGGGGAGCTGTTTTTT.

The table lists this clonotype with a few counts. This chain connects TRBV30 to TRBJ2-7; D gene ambiguous. CDR3 length: 15 residues. Germline CDR1 and CDR2: GTSNPN and SVGIG (reference sequence). Between the trimmed V and J ends, which lost 0 bases and 7 bases, there was a span of 19 bases. CDR3 sequence: CAWSVWSSAPREQYF. The CDR3 DNA reads as TGTGCCTGGAGTGTCTGGTCATCCGCCCCGCGGGAGCAGTACTTC.

This clonotype occurred many times. The chain uses TRBV5-1 and TRBJ2-3; 12 positions agree with TRBD2. Germline V gene sequence: CDR1 SGHRS, CDR2 YFSETQ. With V trimmed by 4 bases and J by 4 bases, 1 base remained unmatched. This CDR3 contains 14 residues. CDR3 protein: CASSLAGGPDTQYF. CDR3 coding DNA: TGCGCCAGCAGCCTAGCGGGAGGGCCAGATACGCAGTATTTT.

The J gene is TRBJ2-3, the V gene TRBV19; no firm D call. Looked up from germline, CDR1 is LNHDA and CDR2 is SQIVND (reference sequence). V lost 6 bases to trimming and J lost 0 bases, with 7 bases between them. CDR3 length equals 13 residues. The CDR3 is CASRVGSTDTQYF. CDR3 bases: TGTGCCAGTAGAGTCGGGAGCACAGATACGCAGTATTTT.

This clonotype occurred many times. The J gene is TRBJ2-2, the V gene TRBV6-5, with D unclear. In germline, CDR1 is MNHEY, CDR2 SVGAGI. Trimming stripped 10 bases from V and 6 bases from J, with 9 bases between. This CDR3 is built from 11 residues. CDR3 DNA: TGTGCCACCGGCCAGGCCGGGGAGCTGTTTTTT. Translation: CATGQAGELFF.

This clonotype was counted many times. This chain joins TRBV11-3 and TRBJ2-1; no clear D gene. The CDR3 is 14 amino acids. Germline V gene lookup returns CDR1 SGHNT and CDR2 YENEEA. Deletions cut 4 bases from V and 6 bases from J, with 13 bases between. The CDR3 loop is CASSSPGLVNEQFF. In nucleotides, the CDR3 is TGTGCCAGCAGCTCCCCCGGTTTGGTCAATGAGCAGTTCTTC.

V usage is TRBV10-3 and J usage is TRBJ2-7; TRBD2 might be the D (5 bases). The germline V and J ends were trimmed by 3 bases and 9 bases, with 21 bases remaining between them. This CDR3 region has 15 residues. Looked up from germline, CDR1 is ENHRY and CDR2 is SYGVKD. CDR3 in DNA: TGTGCCATCAGTGACCTAGCCTCACCCCCAAACGGGCAGTACTTC. Translating it yields CAISDLASPPNGQYF.

This clonotype was found many times. The chain has TRBV12-3 or TRBV12-4 and TRBJ2-1; D might be TRBD2 (5 bases). The CDR3 runs to 12 residues. V dropped 3 bases and J dropped 8 bases, with 8 bases sitting between them. The CDR3 DNA reads as TGTGCCAGCAGTTTCACTAGGTATGAGCAGTTCTTC. This gives the protein CASSFTRYEQFF.

This clonotype has ten or more counts. This sequence joins TRBV15 and TRBJ2-5; D unclear. CDR3 size: 14 residues. Trimming shortened V by 4 bases and J by 1 base, and 10 bases separated the two germline ends. Germline lookup yields CDR1 LNHNV and CDR2 YYDKDF (reference sequence). In nucleotides, the CDR3 is TGTGCCACCAGCATGAGGACGGTCCAAGAGACCCAGTACTTC. Translated, it gives CATSMRTVQETQYF.

This clonotype occurred many times. The rearrangement uses TRBV19 and TRBJ2-7, with a tentative D call TRBD2 (5 bases). Trimming took 0 bases from V and 4 from J, leaving 13 bases between them. The CDR3 spans 15 residues. Germline-derived CDR1 and CDR2 are LNHDA and SQIVND (reference sequence). The CDR3 coding sequence is TGTGCCAGTAGTATAGATCCGGGGAGTACTTACGAGCAGTACTTC. Residues: CASSIDPGSTYEQYF.

This clonotype was seen more than once but under ten times. The chain recombines TRBV20-1 with TRBJ1-2, with a possible D match to TRBD1 (5 bases). CDR3 length: 11 amino acids. Germline V CDR1 and CDR2: DFQATT, SNEGSKA (reference sequence). V gave up 7 bases and J gave up 3 bases, with 9 bases separating them. CDR3 in DNA: TGCAGTGTCCCGACAGACTATGGCTACACCTTC. Translated: CSVPTDYGYTF.

The rearrangement joins TRBV11-2 to TRBJ2-1, with 7 bases aligning to TRBD2. The CDR3 is 16 residues long. With V trimmed by 0 bases and J by 6 bases, 8 bases remained unmatched. Germline lookup yields CDR1 SGHAT and CDR2 FQNNGV. DNA of the CDR3: TGTGCCAGCAGCTTAGATACGGGCGGGGGTCCCAATGAGCAGTTCTTC. Translating gives CASSLDTGGGPNEQFF. Together with reference TRBV11-2 and TRBJ2-1, the CDR3 gives the full variable domain: EAGVAQSPRYKIIEKRQSVAFWCNPISGHATLYWYQQILGQGPKLLIQFQNNGVVDDSQLPKDRFSAERLKGVDSTLKIQPAKLEDSAVYLCASSLDTGGGPNEQFFGPGTRLTVL.

This clonotype was detected ten times or more. V and J are TRBV11-2 and TRBJ2-7; 10 bases agree with TRBD2. The CDR3 sequence is 20 residues long. From germline, CDR1 is SGHAT and CDR2 FQNNGV. Germline trimming cut 0 bases from V and 1 base from J; bases unmatched to any gene: 15. CDR3 nucleotide sequence: TGTGCCAGCAGCTTAGACCTTCCATGGGTCACTAGCGGGAAATCCTACGAGCAGTACTTC. Translation gives CASSLDLPWVTSGKSYEQYF.

This clonotype is deemed medium-sized. The rearrangement uses TRBV10-3 and TRBJ1-1; tentative D call: TRBD1 (5 bases). The ends were cut back, 3 bases at V and 10 bases at J, with 12 bases in the middle. Germline lookup yields CDR1 ENHRY and CDR2 SYGVKD. The CDR3 totals 12 residues. The CDR3 reads CAISEPGEGAFF. The CDR3 bases are TGTGCCATCAGTGAACCGGGGGAAGGAGCTTTCTTT.

This clonotype was counted ten times or more. CDR3 sequence (DNA): TGCGCCAGCAGCCAAGTTGGGGACAGCTCCTACGAGCAGTACTTC. This codes for CASSQVGDSSYEQYF. The rearrangement links TRBV4-3 to TRBJ2-7, with 7 bases matching TRBD1. This CDR3 is 15 amino acids long. V gave up 1 base and J gave up 0 bases; unmatched junction bases: 3. Germline CDR1 is LGHNA and CDR2 is YSLEER.

Many counts were recorded for this clonotype. This sequence joins TRBV12-3 or TRBV12-4 and TRBJ1-1, with a weak D call TRBD1 (6 bases). This CDR3 has 15 amino acids. The V end lost 3 bases, the J end lost 5 bases, and 16 bases lay between the germline ends. The CDR3: CASSLPGAPGTEAFF. CDR3 in DNA: TGTGCCAGCAGTTTGCCAGGGGCACCGGGTACTGAAGCTTTCTTT.

Only a few counts were recorded for this clonotype. The chain is built from TRBV19 and TRBJ2-7; D is ambiguous. The CDR3 totals 14 residues. Per germline, CDR1 LNHDA and CDR2 SQIVND (reference sequence). Between the trimmed V and J ends, which lost 2 bases and 0 bases, there was a span of 8 bases. CDR3 sequence (DNA): TGTGCCAGTAGTATATACTGGGACTCCTACGAGCAGTACTTC. Its protein product is CASSIYWDSYEQYF. The full variable domain, in which reference TRBV19 and TRBJ2-7 provide the parts outside the CDR3, is DGGITQSPKYLFRKEGQNVTLSCEQNLNHDAMYWYRQDPGQGLRLIYYSQIVNDFQKGDIAEGYSVSREKKESFPLTVTSAQKNPTAFYLCASSIYWDSYEQYFGPGTRLTVT.